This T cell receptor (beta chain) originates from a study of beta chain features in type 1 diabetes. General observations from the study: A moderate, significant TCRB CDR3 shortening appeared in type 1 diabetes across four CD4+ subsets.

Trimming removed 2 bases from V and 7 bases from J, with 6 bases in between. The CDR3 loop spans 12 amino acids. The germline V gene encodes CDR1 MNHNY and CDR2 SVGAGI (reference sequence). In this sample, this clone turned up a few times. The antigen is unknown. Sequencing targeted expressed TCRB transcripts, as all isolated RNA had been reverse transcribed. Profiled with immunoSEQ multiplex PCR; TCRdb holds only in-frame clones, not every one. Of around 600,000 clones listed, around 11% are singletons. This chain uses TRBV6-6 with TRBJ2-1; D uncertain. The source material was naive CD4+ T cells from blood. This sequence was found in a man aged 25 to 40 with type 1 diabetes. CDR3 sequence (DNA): TGTGCCAGCAGTTACAGGGTAAATGAGCAGTTCTTC. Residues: CASSYRVNEQFF.